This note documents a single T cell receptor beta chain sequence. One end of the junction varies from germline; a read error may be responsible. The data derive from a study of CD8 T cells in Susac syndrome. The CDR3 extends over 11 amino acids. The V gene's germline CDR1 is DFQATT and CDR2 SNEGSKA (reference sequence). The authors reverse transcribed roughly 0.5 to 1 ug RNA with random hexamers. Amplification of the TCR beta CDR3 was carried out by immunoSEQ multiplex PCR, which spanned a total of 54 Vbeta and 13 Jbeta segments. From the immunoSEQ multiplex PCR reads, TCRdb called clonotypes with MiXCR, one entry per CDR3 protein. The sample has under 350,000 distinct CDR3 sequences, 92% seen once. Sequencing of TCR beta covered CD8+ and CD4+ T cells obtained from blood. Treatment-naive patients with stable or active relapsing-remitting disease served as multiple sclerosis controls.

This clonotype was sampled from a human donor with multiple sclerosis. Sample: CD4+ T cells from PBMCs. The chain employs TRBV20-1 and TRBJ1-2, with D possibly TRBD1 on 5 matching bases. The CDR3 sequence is CSARGGDGSHF. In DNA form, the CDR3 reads TGCAGTGCTAGGGGGGGGGACGGCTCTCACTTC.